This TCR beta chain was sequenced for a study of shared clonotypes between healthy human individuals. CDR1 and CDR2 from the germline V gene are MNHEY and SMNVEV (reference sequence). V shed 0 bases and J 8 bases; nucleotides not matched to a gene: 7. The CDR3 runs 16 residues. Repertoires were generated with immunoSEQ multiplex PCR, while TCRdb's copy carries only in-frame clones and drops some. The sample yields about 2.4 million clones, over 85% seen once. Healthy HIV-negative adults without recent acute infections or vaccinations served as donors. This TCR derives from a man aged 18 to 29 in good health. Some clones in this sample may be carry-over from other donors' samples. The sequencing sample was made of naive CD4+ T cells from PBMCs. Regarding subset: CD45RA+ positively selected. The chain carries TRBV27 and TRBJ1-4, with 9 bases aligning to TRBD1. The CDR3: CASSLSVDRGGEKLFF. The CDR3 DNA is TGTGCCAGCAGTTTATCCGTGGACAGGGGTGGGGAAAAACTGTTTTTT.